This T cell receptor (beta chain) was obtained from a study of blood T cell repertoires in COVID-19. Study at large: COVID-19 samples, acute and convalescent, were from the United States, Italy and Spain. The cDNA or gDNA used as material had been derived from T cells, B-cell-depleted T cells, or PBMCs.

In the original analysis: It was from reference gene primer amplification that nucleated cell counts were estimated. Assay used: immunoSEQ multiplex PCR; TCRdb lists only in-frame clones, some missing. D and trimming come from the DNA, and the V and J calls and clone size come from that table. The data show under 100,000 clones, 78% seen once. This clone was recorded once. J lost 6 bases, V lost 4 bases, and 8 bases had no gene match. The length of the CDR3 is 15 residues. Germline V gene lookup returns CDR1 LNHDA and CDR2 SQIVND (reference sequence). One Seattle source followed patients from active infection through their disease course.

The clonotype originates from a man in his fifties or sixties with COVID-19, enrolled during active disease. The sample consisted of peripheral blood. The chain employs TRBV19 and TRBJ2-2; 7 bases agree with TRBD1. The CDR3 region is CASSTSTGWSGELFF. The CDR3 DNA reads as TGTGCCAGTAGTACTTCGACAGGGTGGTCCGGGGAGCTGTTTTTT.